The source of this T cell receptor (beta chain) is a study of control samples from healthy donors and cancer patients. Clones were read by immunoSEQ multiplex PCR, and TCRdb kept only the in-frame ones, dropping some. The table includes around 50,000 clones, more than 85% detected once. Trimming removed 5 bases at V and 7 bases at J, with 11 bases between. The germline gives CDR1 SGHDN, CDR2 FVKESK. The CDR3 length is 12 residues. Material for sequencing was PBMCs. The chain links TRBV14 to TRBJ1-1; the D is unclear. The TCR comes from a man aged 30 to 45 with colorectal cancer. The CDR3 DNA is TGTGCCAGCAGCGAAAGACGGAATGAAGCTTTCTTT. Its translation is CASSERRNEAFF.